This paragraph reports one T cell receptor (beta chain). This sample was included in a study of Graves' ophthalmopathy and Graves' hyperthyroidism. At the level of the study: Ahead of any treatment, peripheral blood was obtained at the initial diagnosis.

Germline values: CDR1 DFQATT, CDR2 SNEGSKA (reference sequence). The CDR3 is made up of 11 amino acids. The ends were cut back, 3 bases at V and 7 bases at J, with 9 bases in the middle. From RNA, the CDR3 regions of TCR beta chains were amplified and sequenced. First-round RT-PCR relied on HTBI primers, and a second-round multiplex PCR came next. TCRdb passed the multiplex PCR reads through MiXCR, listing each CDR3 protein once. The sample consists of approximately 460,000 distinct CDR3 sequences, approximately 14% of them appearing once. This receptor was identified in a woman in her twenties or thirties with Graves' ophthalmopathy. The sample was blood. The chain has TRBV20-1 and TRBJ1-2; D call uncertain. The CDR3 coding sequence is TGCAGTGCTAGCTTAGGTACTGGCTACACCTTC. It is translated as CSASLGTGYTF.